The 4 T cell receptor beta chains below were found in one sample sequenced in a study. TCRdb itself ran the 5' RACE reads through MiXCR, one entry per CDR3 protein. The table lists roughly 45,000 distinct CDR3 sequences, about 32% of them singletons, with about 4% in the top ten. The sample consisted of tumor-infiltrating memory CD4+ T cells sorted from the breast tumor. As to subset: memory CD4+ T cells, CD4+CD45RO+CD25-. Source of these receptors: a female donor with breast cancer.

This clonotype was counted a few times. The J gene is TRBJ2-3, the V gene TRBV12-3 or TRBV12-4; 7 bases line up with TRBD2. There are 13 residues in the CDR3. J was trimmed by 4 bases and V by 4 bases; bases with no gene match: 2. The CDR3 nucleotides read TGTGCCAGCAGTTCTCGGGGGGCAGATACGCAGTATTTT. It is translated as CASSSRGADTQYF.

This clonotype was seen more than once but under ten times. The V and J genes are TRBV6-2 or TRBV6-3 and TRBJ2-1; 12 nucleotides align to TRBD2. Germline loops: CDR1 MNHEY, CDR2 SVGEGT. J was trimmed by 1 base and V by 2 bases; bases with no gene match: 6. The CDR3 extends over 18 amino acids. In DNA, the CDR3 is TGTGCCAGCAGTTACGAGCTAGCGGGGGGGTTTTCCTACAATGAGCAGTTCTTC. As protein: CASSYELAGGFSYNEQFF.

In this sample, this clonotype turned up a few times. This chain connects TRBV10-3 to TRBJ2-3; 9 nucleotides line up with TRBD1. J was trimmed by 1 base and V by 6 bases; bases with no gene match: 8. Germline CDR1 and CDR2: ENHRY and SYGVKD. The CDR3 extends over 16 amino acids. CDR3 bases: TGTGCCATCAGGAACAACAGGGGGCAGGGCACAGATACGCAGTATTTT. Amino acids: CAIRNNRGQGTDTQYF.

The chain recombines TRBV5-1 with TRBJ2-3; D is possibly TRBD1 or TRBD2 (5 bases each). CDR1 and CDR2 from the germline V gene are SGHRS and YFSETQ. The CDR3 loop spans 15 amino acids. V lost 1 base, J lost 5 bases, and 14 bases lay in between. CDR3 DNA sequence: TGCGCCAGCAGCTTGAACCCGGGACCCGGAGATACGCAGTATTTT. Protein sequence: CASSLNPGPGDTQYF.